The present T cell receptor (beta chain) was sequenced within a study of T cell repertoires in cytomegalovirus infection. Study context: It can be stated that public TCR beta signatures indicated CMV infection as well as a matching HLA type. Study-level findings and limits: Accumulated public TCR beta family frequency recognized individuals carrying CMV together with the relevant HLA.

A few counts support this clonotype. Its antigen is undetermined. MiXCR, run by TCRdb on the reads, gives a single entry per CDR3 protein. The table shows about 890,000 distinct CDR3 sequences, with 30% to 40% occurring only once. Germline V lookup: CDR1 LGHNA, CDR2 YSLEER. CDR3 size: 14 residues. V was trimmed by 1 base and J by 3 bases, leaving 9 bases between them. This sample comprised cultured CD8+ T cells from PBMCs, obtained from culture after CMV antigen stimulation. The J gene is TRBJ1-1, the V gene TRBV4-3, with a possible D match to TRBD1 (5 bases). The sequence was collected from a human donor in good health (CMV status not recorded). Some clones in this sample may be carry-over from other donors' samples. CDR3 nucleotide sequence: TGCGCCAGCAGCCAAGGGGGCTGGGACACTGAAGCTTTCTTT. This sequence encodes CASSQGGWDTEAFF.